These 22 T cell receptor beta chains originate from one sample sequenced in a study of radiation and T cells in renal cell carcinoma. The table came from immunoSEQ multiplex PCR; TCRdb's copy has only in-frame clones and leaves some out. The repertoire holds 95,000 or so clones, with approximately 86% as singletons. Time point: baseline pretreatment blood. The treatment: 15 Gy SBRT to primary tumor, nephrectomy 4 weeks later. The sequenced sample was blood, obtained from a patient whose treatment included radiotherapy and nephrectomy. The receptors originated from a man between 50 and 59 years old with renal cell carcinoma.

This chain uses TRBV4-1 with TRBJ2-5, with 9 bases fitting TRBD2. Germline V CDR1 and CDR2: MGHRA, YSYEKL. The CDR3 is made up of 20 amino acids. The ends lost 2 bases at V and 0 bases at J; junction bases unmatched: 16. CDR3: CASSQTTGLADHLYQETQYF. The DNA of the CDR3 is TGCGCCAGCAGCCAAACAACGGGACTAGCTGATCACCTGTACCAAGAGACCCAGTACTTC.

V and J are TRBV5-4 and TRBJ2-1; 7 nucleotides align to TRBD1. With 0 bases clipped from V and 2 bases from J, the junction kept 5 bases outside the gene matches. CDR3 size: 16 residues. Germline V gene data show CDR1 as SGHNT and CDR2 as YYREEE (reference sequence). CDR3 sequence reads: CASSLARGWAYNEQFF. The CDR3 DNA reads TGTGCCAGCAGCTTGGCCAGGGGGTGGGCCTACAATGAGCAGTTCTTC.

This clone turned up a few times. The chain links TRBV10-3 to TRBJ1-2; 8 nucleotides line up with TRBD1. Germline V gene sequence: CDR1 ENHRY, CDR2 SYGVKD. The CDR3 runs 13 residues. J lost 6 bases, V lost 3 bases, and 3 bases had no gene match. CDR3 loop: CAISDGQGDGYTF. The CDR3 DNA reads TGTGCCATCAGTGATGGACAGGGAGATGGCTACACCTTC.

The chain links TRBV6-1 to TRBJ2-1; 9 nucleotides line up with TRBD2. Germline CDR1 reads MNHNS; CDR2 reads SASEGT. The CDR3 totals 15 residues. V trimming: 0 bases; J trimming: 8 bases; junction bases outside the gene matches: 5. CDR3 sequence (DNA): TGTGCCAGCAGTGAAGCGGGTAGCGGGAGCTATGAGCAGTTCTTC. This gives the protein CASSEAGSGSYEQFF.

The CDR3 spells CASSQEVGITNYGYTF. DNA for the CDR3: TGCGCCAGCAGCCAAGAAGTGGGCATTACTAACTATGGCTACACCTTC. V and J are TRBV4-3 and TRBJ1-2; unclear D gene. Germline-derived CDR1 and CDR2 are LGHNA and YSLEER. Trimming stripped 0 bases from V and 0 bases from J, with 11 bases between. The CDR3 is 16 residues long.

The chain recombines TRBV5-4 with TRBJ2-2; 7 nucleotides align to TRBD1. The V and J ends lost 3 bases and 6 bases, in that order; junction bases with no gene match: 5. CDR3 size: 14 residues. Germline V gives CDR1 SGHNT, CDR2 YYREEE (reference sequence). This CDR3 is CASSSTGYAGELFF. Here the CDR3 DNA reads TGTGCCAGCAGCTCGACAGGGTACGCCGGGGAGCTGTTTTTT.

The chain combines TRBV5-1 with TRBJ2-5; D is possibly TRBD1 or TRBD2 (5 bases each). Trimming left V 4 bases short and J 1 base short, with 14 bases between. CDR3 length: 15 residues. The germline gives CDR1 SGHRS, CDR2 YFSETQ. This CDR3 reads CASSDPAGAQETQYF. CDR3 DNA sequence: TGCGCCAGCAGCGACCCGGCCGGGGCCCAAGAGACCCAGTACTTC.

The genes are TRBV5-1 and TRBJ2-3, with 7 bases matching TRBD2. The trim removed 4 bases at V and 3 bases at J, leaving 8 bases unmatched. Germline assignment: CDR1 SGHRS and CDR2 YFSETQ. The CDR3 totals 15 residues. Written as DNA, the CDR3 is TGCGCCAGCAGCCGCCGGGCTAGCGGTACAGATACGCAGTATTTT. As protein: CASSRRASGTDTQYF.

Ten or more counts support this clone. This chain joins TRBV6-1 and TRBJ1-5; 7 bases map to TRBD1. Germline V gene lookup returns CDR1 MNHNS and CDR2 SASEGT. The ends lost 6 bases at V and 2 bases at J; junction bases unmatched: 4. The CDR3 covers 14 residues. CDR3 sequence reads: CASRTGSGNQPQHF. CDR3 coding DNA: TGTGCCAGCAGGACAGGGTCTGGCAATCAGCCCCAGCATTTT.

The chain links TRBV2 to TRBJ2-2, with 8 bases fitting TRBD1. Germline-derived CDR1 and CDR2 are SNHLY and FYNNEI. This CDR3 is built from 15 residues. V lost 7 bases, J lost 4 bases, and 8 bases stayed unmatched. The CDR3 region has the DNA TGTGCCAGCACCAGACAGGGGTTGGTCACCGGGGAGCTGTTTTTT. This codes for CASTRQGLVTGELFF. The full variable domain, completed using reference TRBV2 and TRBJ2-2, is EPEVTQTPSHQVTQMGQEVILRCVPISNHLYFYWYRQILGQKVEFLVSFYNNEISEKSEIFDDQFSVERPDGSNFTLKIRSTKLEDSAMYFCASTRQGLVTGELFFGEGSRLTVL.

The chain joins TRBV2 to TRBJ1-2; TRBD1 matches 9 bases. The trim removed 2 bases at V and 8 bases at J, leaving 6 bases unmatched. The germline V gene encodes CDR1 SNHLY and CDR2 FYNNEI. The CDR3 runs to 14 residues. The CDR3 sequence is CASSELDRGFGYTF. The CDR3 DNA is TGTGCCAGCAGTGAATTGGACAGGGGTTTCGGCTACACCTTC.

The chain links TRBV10-2 to TRBJ1-3, with 10 bases aligning to TRBD1. This CDR3 contains 19 residues. V gave up 0 bases and J gave up 6 bases; unmatched junction bases: 14. Germline lookup yields CDR1 WSHSY and CDR2 SAAADI. In DNA, the CDR3 is TGCGCCAGCAGTGAGTCTACTTCTGGGACAGGGGTAAAGGAAAACACCATATATTTT. This sequence encodes CASSESTSGTGVKENTIYF.

This rearrangement joins TRBV9 to TRBJ1-3; no clear D. The germline V gene has CDR1 SGDLS and CDR2 YYNGEE. V shed 0 bases and J shed 0 bases, with 7 bases lying between them. The CDR3 is 15 amino acids. The CDR3 DNA follows: TGTGCCAGCAGCGTAGGGTCCAGCTCTGGAAACACCATATATTTT. Translating it yields CASSVGSSSGNTIYF.

The chain couples TRBV19 to TRBJ2-1; D remains unclear. Germline V gene sequence: CDR1 LNHDA, CDR2 SQIVND (reference sequence). This CDR3 comprises 13 residues. The V gene lost 5 bases and the J gene lost 7 bases, with 12 bases spanning the gap. CDR3 amino acids: CASSRAPSNEQFF. As DNA, the CDR3 is TGTGCCAGTAGTCGGGCCCCCTCGAATGAGCAGTTCTTC.

J is TRBJ1-5 and V is TRBV6-5, with TRBD1 as a possible D gene (6 bases). Germline CDR1 is MNHEY and CDR2 is SVGAGI. Trimming took off 2 bases at V and 6 bases at J, with 11 bases between the two ends. CDR3 size: 14 residues. CDR3 sequence: CASSYLGQTQPQHF. CDR3 coding DNA: TGTGCCAGCAGTTACCTTGGACAGACTCAGCCCCAGCATTTT.

The V call is TRBV4-1, the J call TRBJ2-7; 9 bases fit TRBD2. The trim removed 0 bases at V and 0 bases at J, leaving 6 bases unmatched. Germline V gene data show CDR1 as MGHRA and CDR2 as YSYEKL. This CDR3 is built from 17 residues. The DNA of the CDR3 is TGCGCCAGCAGCCAAGATCGACTAGCGGACCACTCCTACGAGCAGTACTTC. The encoded protein is CASSQDRLADHSYEQYF.

This chain connects TRBV7-8 to TRBJ2-2; a possible D gene is TRBD2 (5 bases). Germline V gene sequence: CDR1 SGHVS, CDR2 FQNEAQ. CDR3 size: 14 residues. V lost 4 bases and J 4 bases, leaving 10 bases between the germline ends. The CDR3 loop reads CASSYQRGTGELFF. The CDR3, as DNA: TGTGCCAGCAGCTACCAACGGGGCACCGGGGAGCTGTTTTTT.

The table lists this clone with a count of one. The gene calls are TRBV9 and TRBJ2-3; D may be TRBD2 (5 bases). The germline V gene has CDR1 SGDLS and CDR2 YYNGEE. V was clipped by 1 base and J by 4 bases, with 13 bases between them. The CDR3 totals 15 residues. The CDR3 sequence: CASSVPFSAADTQYF. The DNA for the CDR3 is TGTGCCAGCAGCGTACCTTTTAGCGCCGCAGATACGCAGTATTTT.

The genes are TRBV18 and TRBJ2-7; 10 bases map to TRBD1. The germline V gene encodes CDR1 KGHSH and CDR2 LQKENI. CDR3 length equals 13 residues. V dropped 6 bases and J dropped 5; count of bases not matched to a gene: 4. CDR3 in amino acids: CASSVGQGNEQYF. In DNA, the CDR3 is TGTGCCAGCTCCGTGGGACAGGGGAACGAGCAGTACTTC.

The chain couples TRBV5-1 to TRBJ2-5; D is uncertain. The CDR3 totals 15 residues. V lost 3 bases and J 1 base, leaving 13 bases between the germline ends. Germline V lookup: CDR1 SGHRS, CDR2 YFSETQ. The CDR3 loop is CASSYTNPLQETQYF. In nucleotides, the CDR3 is TGCGCCAGCAGCTATACGAACCCTCTCCAAGAGACCCAGTACTTC.

The V and J genes are TRBV29-1 and TRBJ2-5, with 9 bases identical to TRBD1. The CDR3 runs 14 residues. V lost 5 bases and J lost 2; bases outside the gene matches: 6. The germline CDR1 and CDR2 sequences are SQVTM and ANQGSEA. CDR3 loop: CSVTGGGNQETQYF. For the CDR3, the DNA is TGCAGCGTTACAGGGGGCGGGAATCAAGAGACCCAGTACTTC.

CDR3 nucleotides: TGTGCCAGCACCCGCGGCACGGTCGAAGCTTTCTTT. Amino acid sequence: CASTRGTVEAFF. The chain employs TRBV6-6 and TRBJ1-1; D unresolved. V dropped 7 bases and J dropped 8 bases, with 14 bases sitting between them. The CDR3 loop spans 12 amino acids. Germline loops: CDR1 MNHNY, CDR2 SVGAGI (reference sequence).